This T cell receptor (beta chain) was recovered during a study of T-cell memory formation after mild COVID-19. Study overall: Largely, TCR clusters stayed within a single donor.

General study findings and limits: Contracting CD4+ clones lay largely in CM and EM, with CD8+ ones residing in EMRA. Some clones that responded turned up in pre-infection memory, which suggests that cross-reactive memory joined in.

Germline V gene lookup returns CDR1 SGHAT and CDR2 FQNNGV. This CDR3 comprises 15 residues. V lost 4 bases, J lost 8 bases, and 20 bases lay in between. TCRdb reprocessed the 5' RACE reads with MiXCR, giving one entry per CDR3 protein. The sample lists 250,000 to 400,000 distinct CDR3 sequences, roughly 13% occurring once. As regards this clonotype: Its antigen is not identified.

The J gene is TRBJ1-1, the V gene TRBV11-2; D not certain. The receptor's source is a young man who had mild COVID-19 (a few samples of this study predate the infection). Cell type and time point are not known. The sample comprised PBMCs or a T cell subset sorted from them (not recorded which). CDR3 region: CASSSLTVGFWEAFF. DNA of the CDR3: TGTGCCAGCAGCTCGCTAACCGTTGGGTTTTGGGAAGCTTTCTTT.